These T cell receptor beta chains were read from a single sample in a study of blood T cell repertoires in COVID-19. Here immunoSEQ multiplex PCR was the method, and the copy in TCRdb shows in-frame clones only, minus some. This sample yields about 200,000 clones, of which 83% are seen a single time; more than 4.5% belongs to the top ten. The sequencing input was PBMCs or T cells enriched from blood (not recorded which). The origin of the receptors is a woman aged 45-59 years who had been exposed to COVID-19. Both conserved end residues are part of each CDR3. The D gene is left open where the match is weak. Rows give clone size only sometimes, using once, few, many, or a class for an expanded clone.

V,D,J,size,CDR3,DNA
TRBV24-1,-,TRBJ2-1,-,CATARWEGDEQFF,TGTGCCACCGCCCGATGGGAGGGGGATGAGCAGTTCTTC
TRBV25-1,TRBD1,TRBJ1-1,few,CASSGGPSDREGNTEAFF,TGTGCCAGCAGTGGTGGCCCCTCGGACAGGGAAGGGAACACTGAAGCTTTCTTT
TRBV11-2,TRBD1,TRBJ2-1,-,CASSLGGDRAPNEQFF,TGTGCCAGCAGCTTAGGGGGGGACAGGGCACCCAATGAGCAGTTCTTC
TRBV4-3,-,TRBJ2-3,many,CASSPSGTPNRADTQYF,TGCGCCAGCAGCCCCTCGGGCACTCCTAACAGGGCAGATACGCAGTATTTT
TRBV3-1/TRBV3-2,-,TRBJ1-3,-,CASSQDWRRLSGNTIYF,TGTGCCAGCAGCCAAGATTGGCGGCGTTTAAGTGGAAACACCATATATTTT
TRBV10-1,-,TRBJ2-3,-,CASSYSLSTDTQYF,TGCGCCAGCAGTTACAGCCTTAGCACAGATACGCAGTATTTT
TRBV4-2,-,TRBJ1-3,-,CASSQGGLDTIYF,TGTGCCAGCAGCCAAGGAGGGTTGGACACCATATATTTT
TRBV28,TRBD1,TRBJ1-6,once,CASSTEGQGGSGSPLHF,TGTGCCAGCAGTACAGAGGGACAGGGGGGGAGTGGGTCACCCCTCCACTTT
TRBV27,TRBD2,TRBJ2-7,-,CASSLWRGNNEQYF,TGTGCCAGCAGTTTATGGCGGGGGAACAACGAGCAGTACTTC
TRBV6-5,-,TRBJ1-1,-,CASTQRPGWTEAFF,TGTGCCAGCACCCAGAGGCCTGGGTGGACTGAAGCTTTCTTT
TRBV4-1,-,TRBJ1-4,-,CASSQGATGATNEKLFF,TGCGCCAGCAGCCAAGGGGCGACAGGTGCAACTAATGAAAAACTGTTTTTT
TRBV4-2,TRBD2,TRBJ2-2,-,CASSQDLAGGPDGELFF,TGTGCCAGCAGCCAAGATCTAGCGGGGGGGCCGGACGGGGAGCTGTTTTTT
TRBV29-1,TRBD1,TRBJ2-1,-,CSVQTGTYNEQFF,TGCAGCGTTCAGACAGGGACCTACAATGAGCAGTTCTTC
TRBV29-1,-,TRBJ1-2,-,CSVVGAVNYGYTF,TGCAGCGTTGTAGGGGCCGTTAACTATGGCTACACCTTC
TRBV5-1,-,TRBJ1-3,few,CASSLAYSGNTIYF,TGCGCCAGCAGCTTGGCTTACTCTGGAAACACCATATATTTT
TRBV18,-,TRBJ1-1,many,CASSPEGNTEAFF,TGTGCCAGCTCACCAGAGGGGAACACTGAAGCTTTCTTT
TRBV28,TRBD1,TRBJ1-1,-,CASSFPGQKTEAFF,TGTGCCAGCAGTTTCCCGGGACAGAAAACCGAAGCTTTCTTT
TRBV12-5,-,TRBJ1-6,once,CASGLVTFGQSNSPLHF,TGTGCTAGTGGTTTGGTAACCTTTGGACAGTCAAATTCACCCCTCCACTTT
TRBV6-5,-,TRBJ1-1,once,CASSNVHFADTEAFF,TGTGCCAGCAGTAACGTGCACTTCGCGGACACTGAAGCTTTCTTT
TRBV18,-,TRBJ2-6,-,CASSPVQGSSGANVLTF,TGTGCCAGCTCACCAGTTCAGGGGAGCTCTGGGGCCAACGTCCTGACTTTC
TRBV28,-,TRBJ1-5,few,CASSMQGFNQPQHF,TGTGCCAGCAGTATGCAGGGGTTCAATCAGCCCCAGCATTTT
TRBV5-3,-,TRBJ1-1,-,CARSTGRTAHTEAFF,TGTGCCAGAAGCACGGGGAGGACGGCTCACACTGAAGCTTTCTTT
TRBV5-1,-,TRBJ2-3,-,CASSLVGGGTDTQYF,TGCGCCAGCAGCTTGGTGGGCGGGGGCACAGATACGCAGTATTTT
TRBV11-2,-,TRBJ2-7,-,CASSTGRPAYEQYF,TGTGCCAGCAGCACCGGCAGGCCAGCCTACGAGCAGTACTTC
TRBV10-1,-,TRBJ1-1,-,CASSESGVGTEAFF,TGCGCCAGCAGTGAGTCAGGCGTCGGGACTGAAGCTTTCTTT
TRBV3-1/TRBV3-2,-,TRBJ1-5,-,CASSPTGGWLGAQHF,TGTGCCAGCAGCCCGACCGGGGGGTGGCTGGGGGCCCAGCATTTT
TRBV10-3,-,TRBJ1-1,few,CAISIQGGTEAFF,TGTGCCATCAGCATTCAGGGAGGCACTGAAGCTTTCTTT
TRBV11-1,-,TRBJ1-4,-,CASSGGSGNEKLFF,TGTGCCAGCAGCGGAGGGAGCGGTAATGAAAAACTGTTTTTT
TRBV7-6,-,TRBJ2-1,-,CASSLLSGELPYNEQFF,TGTGCCAGCAGCTTGCTTTCAGGGGAATTGCCCTACAATGAGCAGTTCTTC
TRBV7-9,-,TRBJ1-1,-,CASSLSGTEAFF,TGTGCCAGCAGCTTATCGGGGACTGAAGCTTTCTTT
TRBV7-3,-,TRBJ1-6,-,CASSLAGHNSPLHF,TGTGCCAGCAGCTTGGCAGGCCACAATTCACCCCTCCACTTT
TRBV14,TRBD1,TRBJ1-4,-,CASSRTTGGRNEKLFF,TGTGCCAGCAGCCGGACAACAGGGGGCCGGAATGAAAAACTGTTTTTT
TRBV4-3,-,TRBJ2-2,few,CASSETLSGTGELFF,TGCGCCAGCAGCGAGACTTTAAGCGGGACCGGGGAGCTGTTTTTT
TRBV28,TRBD1,TRBJ1-3,-,CASRYDRESGNTIYF,TGTGCCAGCAGATATGACAGGGAATCTGGAAACACCATATATTTT
TRBV4-3,TRBD1,TRBJ1-2,few,CASSQDRGLEGYTF,TGCGCCAGCAGCCAGGACAGGGGATTAGAGGGCTACACCTTC
TRBV19,-,TRBJ1-2,-,CASSIVPEMGYTF,TGTGCCAGTAGTATAGTCCCCGAGATGGGCTACACCTTC